This TCR beta chain was captured in a study of blood T cell repertoires in COVID-19. Study as a whole: The United States, Italy and Spain were the sources of the acute and convalescent COVID-19 samples. PBMCs, B-cell-depleted T cells, or T cells were the source of the cDNA or gDNA that made up the material.

The CDR3 runs to 16 residues. The junction had 13 bases not matched to a gene; V was cut back by 6 bases and J by 7 bases. Germline assignment: CDR1 MNHEY and CDR2 SMNVEV (reference sequence). One Seattle source followed patients from active infection through their disease course. How the authors handled the data: Amplification with reference gene primers provided the estimates of nucleated cell counts. Profiled with immunoSEQ multiplex PCR; TCRdb holds only in-frame clones, not every one. V and J calls and clone size are as listed in that table; D and trimming were resolved from the DNA. The sample holds about 350,000 clones, about nine tenths seen once.

This chain joins TRBV27 and TRBJ2-3; 10 bases are a match to TRBD2. Sequencing was carried out using peripheral blood. The sequence was obtained from a woman between 65 and 79 years old with COVID-19, enrolled during active disease. Here the CDR3 DNA reads TGTGCCAGCAGCCTAGGAGCGGGGGGGCCCGGAAATACGCAGTATTTT. Amino acids: CASSLGAGGPGNTQYF.